Described below is a single T cell receptor (beta chain) sequence and its context. The antigen is unknown. These data originate in a study of OX40 agonist ivuxolimab in advanced cancers. For the study at large: Anti-PD-1, anti-PD-L1 or anti-CTLA-4 therapy given earlier was allowed, and roughly 40% had some. Study findings and constraints: Low normalized T-cell clonal expansion was also seen in some nonresponders. Undetermined was the antigen specificity of the expanded peripheral T cells. Dosing at 0.1 to 3.0 mg/kg was accompanied by clonal expansion of CD4+ and CD8+ blood T cells by week 6.

Sequencing used immunoSEQ multiplex PCR; TCRdb keeps in-frame clones, though not all of them. The sample records 72,000 or so clones, under 90% being singletons. J gave up 3 bases and V 3 bases, and 4 bases lay outside the gene matches. This CDR3 has 15 residues. Germline V gene lookup returns CDR1 SGHTS and CDR2 YDEGEE. The TCR was taken from an adult with an advanced solid tumor such as melanoma, head and neck, liver or kidney cancer. The chain is built from TRBV5-8 and TRBJ2-3, with TRBD1 matching 10 bases. The sample was CD4+ or CD8+ T cells sorted from blood, taken in a trial of the OX40 agonist ivuxolimab. CDR3 bases: TGTGCCAGCAGCTCGGGACAGGGGCCAACAGATACGCAGTATTTT. Its protein product is CASSSGQGPTDTQYF.